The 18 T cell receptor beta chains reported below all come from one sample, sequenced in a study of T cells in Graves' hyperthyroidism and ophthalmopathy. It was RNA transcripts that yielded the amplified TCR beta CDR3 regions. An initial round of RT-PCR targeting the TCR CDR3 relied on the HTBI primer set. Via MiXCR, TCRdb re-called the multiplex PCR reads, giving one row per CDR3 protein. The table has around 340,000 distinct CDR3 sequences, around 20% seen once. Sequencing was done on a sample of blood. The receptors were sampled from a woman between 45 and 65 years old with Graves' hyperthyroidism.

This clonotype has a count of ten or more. The CDR3 DNA reads as TGTGCCAGCAGCCGAACCCTGGACAGGGGTTACGGCTACACCTTC. Residues: CASSRTLDRGYGYTF. The chain employs TRBV11-2 and TRBJ1-2; TRBD1 matches 9 bases. The J segment lost 8 bases and the V segment lost 5 bases, leaving 12 bases of the junction unmatched. Germline CDR1 is SGHAT and CDR2 is FQNNGV. This CDR3 spans 15 amino acids.

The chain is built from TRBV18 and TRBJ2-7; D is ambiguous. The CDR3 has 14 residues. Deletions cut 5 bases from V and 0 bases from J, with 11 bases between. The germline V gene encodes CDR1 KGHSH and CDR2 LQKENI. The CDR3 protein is CASSEDLTSYEQYF. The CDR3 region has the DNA TGTGCCAGCTCAGAAGACCTCACCTCCTACGAGCAGTACTTC.

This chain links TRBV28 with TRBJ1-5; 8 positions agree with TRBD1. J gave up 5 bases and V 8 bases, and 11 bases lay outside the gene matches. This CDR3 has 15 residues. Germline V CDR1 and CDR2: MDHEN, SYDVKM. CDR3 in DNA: TGTGCCAGCCTTTGGTACAGGGGGTATGATCAGCCCCAGCATTTT. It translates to CASLWYRGYDQPQHF.

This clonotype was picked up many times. CDR3: CASSLGLAAGGYEQYF. CDR3 DNA sequence: TGCGCCAGCAGCCTGGGTTTGGCAGCGGGGGGCTACGAGCAGTACTTC. The V call is TRBV5-1, the J call TRBJ2-7; 9 bases align to TRBD2. In germline, CDR1 is SGHRS, CDR2 YFSETQ. The CDR3 runs to 16 residues. After removal of 4 bases from V and 3 bases from J, the junction contained 11 bases not matched to a gene.

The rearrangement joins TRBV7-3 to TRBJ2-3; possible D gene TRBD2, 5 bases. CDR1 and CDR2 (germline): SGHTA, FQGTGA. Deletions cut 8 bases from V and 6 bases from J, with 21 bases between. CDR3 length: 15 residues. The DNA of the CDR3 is TGTGCCAGCGGCCGGGGTCTAGACCGGCTTGATACGCAGTATTTT. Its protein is CASGRGLDRLDTQYF.

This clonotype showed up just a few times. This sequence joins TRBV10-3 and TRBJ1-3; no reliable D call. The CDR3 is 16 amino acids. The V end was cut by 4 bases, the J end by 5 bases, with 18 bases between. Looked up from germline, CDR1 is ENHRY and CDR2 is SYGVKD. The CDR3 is CAISALGDPFRNTIYF. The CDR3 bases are TGTGCCATCAGTGCGTTAGGCGATCCCTTCCGAAACACCATATATTTT.

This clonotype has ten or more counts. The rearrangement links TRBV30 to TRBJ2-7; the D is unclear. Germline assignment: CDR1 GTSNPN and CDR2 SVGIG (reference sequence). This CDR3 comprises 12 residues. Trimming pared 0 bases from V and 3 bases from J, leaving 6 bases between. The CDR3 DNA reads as TGTGCCTGGAGTGTTGGTTACTACGAGCAGTACTTC. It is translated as CAWSVGYYEQYF.

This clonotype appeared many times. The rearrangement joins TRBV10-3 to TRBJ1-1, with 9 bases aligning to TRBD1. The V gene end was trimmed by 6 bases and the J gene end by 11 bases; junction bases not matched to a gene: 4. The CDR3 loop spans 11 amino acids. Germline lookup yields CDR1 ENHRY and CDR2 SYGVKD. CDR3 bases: TGTGCCATCAGGGGGACAGGGACCGCTTTCTTT. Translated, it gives CAIRGTGTAFF.

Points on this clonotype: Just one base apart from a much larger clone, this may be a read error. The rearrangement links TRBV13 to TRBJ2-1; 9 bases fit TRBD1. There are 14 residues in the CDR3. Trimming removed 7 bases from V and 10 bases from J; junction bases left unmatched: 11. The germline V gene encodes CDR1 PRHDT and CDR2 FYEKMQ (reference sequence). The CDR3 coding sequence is TGTGCCAGCACCACCGGGACAGGGTTTTCCGAGCAGTTCTTC. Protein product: CASTTGTGFSEQFF.

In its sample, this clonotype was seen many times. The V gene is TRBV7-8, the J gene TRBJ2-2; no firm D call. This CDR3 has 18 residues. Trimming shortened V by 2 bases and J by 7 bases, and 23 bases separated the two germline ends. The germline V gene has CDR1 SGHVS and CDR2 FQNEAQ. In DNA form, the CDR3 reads TGTGCCAGCAGCTTACGTTCTGGGTCAGCAAATATTCGCGGGGAGCTGTTTTTT. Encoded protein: CASSLRSGSANIRGELFF.

The CDR3 DNA reads as TGTGCCAGCAGTTCCTCAGGGGGCTATGACACTGAAGCTTTCTTT. Residues: CASSSSGGYDTEAFF. The chain has TRBV28 and TRBJ1-1, with TRBD1 matching over 8 bases. CDR1 MDHEN and CDR2 SYDVKM come from the germline V gene. Trimming cost V 4 bases and J 3 bases; bases outside gene matches: 7. This CDR3 has 15 residues.

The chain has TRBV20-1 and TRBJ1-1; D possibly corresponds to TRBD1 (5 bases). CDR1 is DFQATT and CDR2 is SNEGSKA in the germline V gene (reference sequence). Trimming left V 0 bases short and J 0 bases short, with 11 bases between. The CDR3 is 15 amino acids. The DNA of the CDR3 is TGCAGTGCTAGAGATTGGGGGGGGGTGAACACTGAAGCTTTCTTT. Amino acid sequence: CSARDWGGVNTEAFF.

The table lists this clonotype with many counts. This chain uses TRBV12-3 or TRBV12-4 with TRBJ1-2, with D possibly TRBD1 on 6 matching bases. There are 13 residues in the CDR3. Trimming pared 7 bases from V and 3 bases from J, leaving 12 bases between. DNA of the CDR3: TGTGCCAGCACCTTGGGGGGCCACTATGGCTACACCTTC. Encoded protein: CASTLGGHYGYTF.

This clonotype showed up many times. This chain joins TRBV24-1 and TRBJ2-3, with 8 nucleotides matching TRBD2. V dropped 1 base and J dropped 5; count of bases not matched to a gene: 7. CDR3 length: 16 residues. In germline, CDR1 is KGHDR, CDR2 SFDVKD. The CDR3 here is CATSDFSGTSVDTQYF. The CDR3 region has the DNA TGTGCCACCAGTGATTTTAGCGGGACCTCCGTAGATACGCAGTATTTT.

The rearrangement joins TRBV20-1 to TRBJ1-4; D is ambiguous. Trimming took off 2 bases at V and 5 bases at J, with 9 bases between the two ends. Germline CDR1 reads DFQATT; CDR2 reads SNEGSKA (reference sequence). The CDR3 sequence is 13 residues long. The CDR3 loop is CSARTKGNEKLFF. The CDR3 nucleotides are TGCAGTGCTAGAACCAAAGGGAATGAAAAACTGTTTTTT.

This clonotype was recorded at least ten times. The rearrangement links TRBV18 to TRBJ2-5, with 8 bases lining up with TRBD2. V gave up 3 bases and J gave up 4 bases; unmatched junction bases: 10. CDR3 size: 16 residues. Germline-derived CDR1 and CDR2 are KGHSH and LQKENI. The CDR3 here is CASSPFSSGSGETQYF. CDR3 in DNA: TGTGCCAGCTCACCGTTTAGCAGCGGGAGTGGAGAGACCCAGTACTTC.

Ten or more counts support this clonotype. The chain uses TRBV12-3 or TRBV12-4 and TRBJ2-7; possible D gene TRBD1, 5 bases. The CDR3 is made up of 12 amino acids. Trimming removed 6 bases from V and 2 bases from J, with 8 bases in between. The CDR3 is CASSWTTYEQYF. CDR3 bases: TGTGCCAGCAGCTGGACAACCTACGAGCAGTACTTC.

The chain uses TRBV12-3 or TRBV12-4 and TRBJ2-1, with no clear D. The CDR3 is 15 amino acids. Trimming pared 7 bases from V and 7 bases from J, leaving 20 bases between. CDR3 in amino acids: CASTWASLSVNEQFF. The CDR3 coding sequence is TGTGCCAGCACCTGGGCTAGTCTCTCCGTAAATGAGCAGTTCTTC.